The rows below give T cell receptor beta chains drawn from one sample of a study of T cells after yellow fever vaccination. TCRdb used MiXCR to reprocess the 5' RACE reads, holding one entry per CDR3 protein. The sample lists about 58,000 distinct CDR3 sequences, around 6.5% occurring once. The source material was CD8+ T cells sorted from PBMCs, sampled on the day of the first yellow fever vaccination. The source of these receptors is a man aged 18 to 30 who received the YFV17D yellow fever vaccine. The CDR3 runs from the conserved cysteine through the conserved F or W. The order of the fields is D gene, clone size, V gene, J gene, CDR3 protein, CDR3 DNA. The D gene is left open where the match is weak. The size entry is marked missing in some rows and otherwise reads once, few, many or a size class.

.,many,TRBV5-1,TRBJ1-5,CASSRDGAPNQPQHF,TGCGCCAGCAGCCGGGACGGTGCTCCGAATCAGCCCCAGCATTTT
.,many,TRBV7-9,TRBJ2-3,CASTPLGDSSTDTQYF,TGTGCCAGCACCCCCCTAGGTGACAGTTCCACAGATACGCAGTATTTT
TRBD2,few,TRBV12-3/TRBV12-4,TRBJ2-3,CASSQGLAVSTDTQYF,TGTGCCAGCAGTCAGGGACTAGCGGTCAGCACAGATACGCAGTATTTT
.,few,TRBV4-1,TRBJ2-1,CASSQDPGNNEQFF,TGCGCCAGCAGCCAAGATCCTGGGAATAATGAGCAGTTCTTC
TRBD2,few,TRBV12-3/TRBV12-4,TRBJ2-3,CASFWTSGGEDTQYF,TGTGCCAGCTTCTGGACTAGCGGGGGGGAAGATACGCAGTATTTT
.,.,TRBV7-6,TRBJ2-1,CASSLDINNEQFF,TGTGCCAGCAGCTTAGATATAAACAATGAGCAGTTCTTC
TRBD1,.,TRBV6-5,TRBJ2-2,CASSYDQGVPGELFF,TGTGCCAGCAGTTATGACCAGGGGGTGCCCGGGGAGCTGTTTTTT
.,many,TRBV10-3,TRBJ2-7,CAIRGEGYEQYF,TGTGCCATCAGGGGCGAGGGCTACGAGCAGTACTTC
TRBD2,.,TRBV7-9,TRBJ2-1,CASSSGLAPFDEQFF,TGTGCCAGCAGCTCGGGACTAGCTCCGTTTGATGAGCAGTTCTTC
.,few,TRBV6-1,TRBJ2-2,CASSPGPTGGELFF,TGTGCCAGCAGTCCAGGACCAACCGGCGGGGAGCTGTTTTTT
.,.,TRBV7-9,TRBJ1-1,CASSSGTTEAFF,TGTGCCAGCAGCTCCGGGACCACTGAAGCTTTCTTT
.,few,TRBV4-1,TRBJ2-1,CASSQVAGASPYNEQFF,TGCGCCAGCAGCCAAGTGGCGGGGGCAAGTCCCTACAATGAGCAGTTCTTC
TRBD1,many,TRBV7-6,TRBJ2-2,CASSHVDRDRGLLSGELFF,TGTGCCAGCAGCCATGTGGACCGGGACAGGGGGCTTCTCAGCGGGGAGCTGTTTTTT
TRBD1,few,TRBV6-1,TRBJ1-2,CASSPTGGPLGYTF,TGTGCCAGCAGTCCTACAGGGGGACCCTTGGGCTACACCTTC
.,few,TRBV5-4,TRBJ2-5,CASSSPQRQETQYF,TGTGCCAGCAGCTCGCCCCAGCGGCAAGAGACCCAGTACTTC
.,many,TRBV20-1,TRBJ2-2,CSARELLGRGGLATGELFF,TGCAGTGCTAGAGAGTTGTTGGGCAGGGGTGGCTTGGCCACCGGGGAGCTGTTTTTT
TRBD2,.,TRBV14,TRBJ2-3,CASSLLMGLSTDTQYF,TGTGCCAGCAGCCTCCTAATGGGACTAAGCACAGATACGCAGTATTTT
.,many,TRBV6-2/TRBV6-3,TRBJ2-1,CASVQQGSLPIDEQFF,TGTGCCAGCGTCCAGCAGGGTTCCCTCCCGATTGATGAGCAGTTCTTC
.,few,TRBV4-1,TRBJ2-7,CASSHSTFLGEQYF,TGCGCCAGCAGCCATAGCACATTCCTCGGCGAGCAGTACTTC
.,few,TRBV7-9,TRBJ2-7,CASREASNYEQYF,TGTGCCAGCCGCGAGGCTAGCAACTACGAGCAGTACTTC
.,many,TRBV4-2,TRBJ2-7,CASSQGVGDSYEQYF,TGTGCCAGCAGCCAAGGGGTGGGGGACTCCTACGAGCAGTACTTC
.,.,TRBV6-1,TRBJ1-6,CASRPTELGNSPLHF,TGTGCCAGCCGCCCTACGGAGCTTGGGAATTCACCCCTCCACTTT
.,many,TRBV12-3/TRBV12-4,TRBJ2-3,CASSFSRARTDTQYF,TGTGCCAGCAGTTTCTCGCGAGCGCGCACAGATACGCAGTATTTT
TRBD2,.,TRBV29-1,TRBJ2-5,CSVIWRGAGETQYF,TGCAGCGTTATTTGGCGGGGGGCTGGAGAGACCCAGTACTTC
TRBD2,.,TRBV13,TRBJ2-4,CASSSPSGGGHARWAKNIQYF,TGTGCCAGCAGCTCGCCTAGCGGGGGCGGCCACGCCAGGTGGGCCAAAAACATTCAGTACTTC
TRBD1,few,TRBV7-3,TRBJ2-7,CASSLAGTGTYEQYF,TGTGCCAGCAGCTTAGCGGGGACAGGGACCTACGAGCAGTACTTC
TRBD1,few,TRBV29-1,TRBJ1-5,CSVEGTGDSNQPQHF,TGCAGCGTTGAAGGGACAGGGGATAGCAATCAGCCCCAGCATTTT
TRBD1,few,TRBV5-6,TRBJ1-5,CASSRTGGGNQPQHF,TGTGCCAGCAGTCGAACAGGGGGCGGCAATCAGCCCCAGCATTTT
.,.,TRBV7-8,TRBJ2-5,CASSLVRRGQETQYF,TGTGCCAGCAGCTTAGTCCGAAGGGGACAAGAGACCCAGTACTTC
.,many,TRBV10-3,TRBJ1-2,CAIYTVPYGYTF,TGTGCCATTTATACAGTACCCTATGGCTACACCTTC
.,.,TRBV3-1,TRBJ2-3,CASSQVTAHTDTQYF,TGTGCCAGCAGCCAAGTGACAGCTCACACAGATACGCAGTATTTT
.,few,TRBV7-9,TRBJ2-2,CASSLEGRPGELFF,TGTGCCAGCAGCTTAGAAGGTCGTCCCGGGGAGCTGTTTTTT
.,many,TRBV5-6,TRBJ1-2,CASSLVTAQLSYGYTF,TGTGCCAGCAGCTTGGTGACAGCTCAGCTATCCTACGGCTACACCTTC
TRBD1,.,TRBV27,TRBJ1-5,CASRLTGGWQPQHF,TGTGCCAGCAGGCTGACAGGGGGCTGGCAGCCCCAGCATTTT
.,few,TRBV7-6,TRBJ2-7,CASSLTGIEQYF,TGTGCCAGCAGCTTGACAGGTATCGAGCAGTACTTC
TRBD2,many,TRBV10-3,TRBJ2-5,CAISGASGETQYF,TGTGCCATCAGTGGTGCTAGCGGGGAGACCCAGTACTTC
TRBD1,few,TRBV6-5,TRBJ1-2,CASSRYRGSYGYTF,TGTGCCAGCAGCCGATACAGGGGTAGCTATGGCTACACCTTC
TRBD2,.,TRBV11-1,TRBJ2-3,CASSSPPSGTDLTTDTQYF,TGTGCCAGCAGCTCCCCCCCTAGCGGGACCGATTTGACCACAGATACGCAGTATTTT
.,few,TRBV6-2/TRBV6-3,TRBJ1-5,CASTQWGGGNQPQHF,TGTGCCAGCACCCAGTGGGGGGGAGGCAATCAGCCCCAGCATTTT
.,many,TRBV7-3,TRBJ2-5,CASSERGGQETQYF,TGTGCCAGCAGTGAAAGGGGTGGCCAGGAGACCCAGTACTTC
TRBD1,.,TRBV7-9,TRBJ1-1,CASSSRQGGNTEAFF,TGTGCCAGCAGCTCTCGACAGGGTGGGAACACTGAAGCTTTCTTT
TRBD1,many,TRBV2,TRBJ1-1,CASRQGNTEAFF,TGTGCCAGTAGACAGGGGAACACTGAAGCTTTCTTT
.,.,TRBV5-4,TRBJ2-1,CASRHSGEQFF,TGTGCCAGCAGACACAGCGGTGAGCAGTTCTTC
.,.,TRBV7-9,TRBJ2-7,CASSLDRQGAYEQYF,TGTGCCAGCAGCCTGGACAGACAAGGGGCCTACGAGCAGTACTTC
.,many,TRBV27,TRBJ1-2,CASRPRGRNYGYTF,TGTGCCAGCAGGCCGAGGGGGAGAAACTATGGCTACACCTTC
TRBD1,few,TRBV27,TRBJ1-6,CASSSYRGMDSPLHF,TGTGCCAGCAGTTCGTACAGGGGAATGGATTCACCCCTCCACTTT
TRBD2,.,TRBV2,TRBJ2-1,CASSKTSGGANEQFF,TGTGCCAGCAGTAAGACTAGCGGGGGGGCCAATGAGCAGTTCTTC
TRBD1,few,TRBV9,TRBJ1-1,CASSPGQGGTEAFF,TGTGCCAGCAGCCCCGGACAGGGGGGTACTGAAGCTTTCTTT
TRBD1,many,TRBV12-3/TRBV12-4,TRBJ2-5,CASSFRGQRETQYF,TGTGCCAGCAGTTTCAGGGGGCAGAGAGAGACCCAGTACTTC
TRBD1,many,TRBV4-3,TRBJ2-4,CASSQRTGRDIQYF,TGCGCCAGCAGCCAGAGGACAGGGCGTGACATTCAGTACTTC
.,few,TRBV18,TRBJ1-6,CASSPPKGLGNSPLHF,TGTGCCAGCTCACCACCGAAAGGGCTGGGGAATTCACCCCTCCACTTT
TRBD1,few,TRBV7-9,TRBJ1-2,CASSLAGQGRLYGYTF,TGTGCCAGCAGCTTAGCGGGACAGGGGAGACTCTATGGCTACACCTTC
.,many,TRBV7-2,TRBJ2-2,CASSPGQGGTGELFF,TGTGCCAGCAGCCCTGGACAGGGAGGGACCGGGGAGCTGTTTTTT
.,many,TRBV10-3,TRBJ2-5,CAISDPIYQETQYF,TGTGCCATCAGTGACCCCATTTACCAAGAGACCCAGTACTTC
.,many,TRBV6-5,TRBJ2-3,CASSYSKLRPMADTQYF,TGTGCCAGCAGTTACTCGAAACTGAGACCAATGGCAGATACGCAGTATTTT